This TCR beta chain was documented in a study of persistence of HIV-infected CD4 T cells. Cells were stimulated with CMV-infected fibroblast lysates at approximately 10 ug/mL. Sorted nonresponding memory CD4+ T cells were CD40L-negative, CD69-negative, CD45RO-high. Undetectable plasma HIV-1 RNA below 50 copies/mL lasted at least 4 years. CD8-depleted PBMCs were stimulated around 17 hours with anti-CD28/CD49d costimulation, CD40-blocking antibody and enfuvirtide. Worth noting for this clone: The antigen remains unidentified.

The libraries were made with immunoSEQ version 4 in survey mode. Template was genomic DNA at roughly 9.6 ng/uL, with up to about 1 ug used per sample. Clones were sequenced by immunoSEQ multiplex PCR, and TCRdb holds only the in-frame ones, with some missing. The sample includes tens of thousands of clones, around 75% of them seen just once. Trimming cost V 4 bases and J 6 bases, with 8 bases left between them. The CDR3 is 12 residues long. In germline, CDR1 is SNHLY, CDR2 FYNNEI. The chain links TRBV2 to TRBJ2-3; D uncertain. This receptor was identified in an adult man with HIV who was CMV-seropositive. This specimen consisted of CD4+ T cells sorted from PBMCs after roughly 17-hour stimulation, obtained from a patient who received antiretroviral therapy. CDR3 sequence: CASSVTTDTQYF. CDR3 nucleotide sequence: TGTGCCAGCAGTGTCACCACGGATACGCAGTATTTT.